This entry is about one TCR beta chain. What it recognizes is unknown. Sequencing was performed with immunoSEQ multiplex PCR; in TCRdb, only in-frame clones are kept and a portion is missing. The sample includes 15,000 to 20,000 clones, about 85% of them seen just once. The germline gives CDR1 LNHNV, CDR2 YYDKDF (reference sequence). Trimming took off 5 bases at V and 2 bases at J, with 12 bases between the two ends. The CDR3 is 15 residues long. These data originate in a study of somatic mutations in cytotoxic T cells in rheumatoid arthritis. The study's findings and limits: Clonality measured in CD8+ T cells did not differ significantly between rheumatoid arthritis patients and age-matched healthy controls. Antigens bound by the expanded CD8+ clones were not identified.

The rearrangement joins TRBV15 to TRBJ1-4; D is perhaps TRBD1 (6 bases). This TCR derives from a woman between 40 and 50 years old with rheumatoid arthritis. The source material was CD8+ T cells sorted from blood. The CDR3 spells CATSLTQGTNEKLFF. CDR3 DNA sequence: TGTGCCACCAGCCTGACTCAGGGGACTAATGAAAAACTGTTTTTT. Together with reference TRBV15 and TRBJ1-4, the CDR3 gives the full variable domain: DAMVIQNPRYQVTQFGKPVTLSCSQTLNHNVMYWYQQKSSQAPKLLFHYYDKDFNNEADTPDNFQSRRPNTSFCFLDIRSPGLGDTAMYLCATSLTQGTNEKLFFGSGTQLSVL.